Below, 29 T cell receptor beta chains from the same sample are listed, as sequenced in a study of CD8 T cells in Susac syndrome. The RNA, roughly 0.45 to 1 ug, was put through reverse transcription using random hexamers. TCRdb itself ran the immunoSEQ multiplex PCR reads through MiXCR, one entry per CDR3 protein. The table shows about 110,000 distinct CDR3 sequences, with about 96% occurring only once. Sequencing used CD4+ T cells from PBMCs. Source of these receptors: a human donor in good health.

The chain joins TRBV20-1 to TRBJ1-2, with a tentative D call TRBD1 (5 bases). This CDR3 comprises 14 residues. Between the trimmed V and J ends, which lost 0 bases and 3 bases, there was a span of 11 bases. Germline-derived CDR1 and CDR2 are DFQATT and SNEGSKA (reference sequence). CDR3 nucleotide sequence: TGCAGTGCTAGAGATCGAAGGGGTGACTATGGCTACACCTTC. Translated: CSARDRRGDYGYTF.

The chain combines TRBV3-1 with TRBJ2-7; 10 positions match TRBD2. V shed 1 base and J 3 bases; nucleotides not matched to a gene: 3. The CDR3 consists of 15 residues. In germline, CDR1 is LGHDT, CDR2 YNNKEL (reference sequence). The CDR3 protein is CASSQVLAGVYEQYF. In DNA, the CDR3 is TGTGCCAGCAGCCAAGTCCTAGCGGGAGTCTACGAGCAGTACTTC.

V and J are TRBV7-9 and TRBJ2-7; D is ambiguous. Trimming removed 2 bases from V and 5 bases from J, with 13 bases in between. The germline CDR1 and CDR2 sequences are SEHNR and FQNEAQ (reference sequence). This CDR3 comprises 14 residues. CDR3 in DNA: TGTGCCAGCAGCTTAACGGTGTCGGCGGACGAGCAGTACTTC. Encoded protein: CASSLTVSADEQYF.

J is TRBJ2-7 and V is TRBV29-1, with D perhaps given as TRBD1 or TRBD2 (5 bases each). The germline V and J ends were trimmed by 1 base and 9 bases, with 16 bases remaining between them. Germline lookup yields CDR1 SQVTM and CDR2 ANQGSEA. CDR3 length equals 13 residues. As DNA, the CDR3 is TGCAGCGTTGAAGTATTGGAGACTGGGGGGCAGTACTTC. It yields the protein CSVEVLETGGQYF.

The V gene is TRBV28, the J gene TRBJ2-7; 8 bases are a match to TRBD2. Germline assignment: CDR1 MDHEN and CDR2 SYDVKM. This CDR3 spans 16 amino acids. After removal of 7 bases from V and 3 bases from J, the junction contained 14 bases not matched to a gene. In nucleotides, the CDR3 is TGTGCCAGCACCCCCGGGGGGCGGGGGGCCCTCTACGAGCAGTACTTC. Protein: CASTPGGRGALYEQYF.

CDR3 loop: CASSFSYQDTQYF. CDR3 nucleotides: TGCGCCAGCAGCTTTAGCTATCAAGATACGCAGTATTTT. This chain uses TRBV5-1 with TRBJ2-3, with no clear D. The V end lost 2 bases, the J end lost 5 bases, and 9 bases lay between the germline ends. The CDR3 runs 13 residues. Per germline, CDR1 SGHRS and CDR2 YFSETQ.

This chain links TRBV30 with TRBJ1-3, with D possibly matching TRBD1 (6 bases). Germline CDR1 and CDR2: GTSNPN and SVGIG (reference sequence). With 4 bases removed from V and 0 bases from J, the gap between germline ends came to 16 bases. This CDR3 has 16 residues. The CDR3 reads CAWTLGGQSSGNTIYF. CDR3 DNA sequence: TGTGCCTGGACGCTGGGGGGCCAGAGCTCTGGAAACACCATATATTTT.

This chain joins TRBV7-2 and TRBJ2-7; TRBD2 aligns across 14 bases. The CDR3 sequence is 14 residues long. V was pared by 5 bases and J by 6 bases, with 3 bases of the junction left unmatched. Germline V lookup: CDR1 SGHTA, CDR2 FQGNSA. CDR3 DNA: TGTGCCAGCAGCGCCGGGACTAGCGGGAGCGAGCAGTACTTC. Protein sequence: CASSAGTSGSEQYF.

Written as DNA, the CDR3 is TGTGCCAGCAGTTTATGGGGGGCGGAGCAGTACTTC. Translation: CASSLWGAEQYF. The V call is TRBV27, the J call TRBJ2-7; the D call may be TRBD1 or TRBD2 (6 bases each). V was clipped by 1 base and J by 7 bases, with 8 bases between them. The germline CDR1 and CDR2 sequences are MNHEY and SMNVEV (reference sequence). This CDR3 contains 12 residues.

V gene TRBV9 combines with J gene TRBJ2-1; 7 positions agree with TRBD2. The CDR3 has 17 residues. Germline-derived CDR1 and CDR2 are SGDLS and YYNGEE. Trimming took 6 bases from V and 7 from J; bases not matched to a gene: 19. The CDR3 sequence: CASTPGRGRGGRNEQFF. The CDR3 DNA sequence: TGTGCCAGCACCCCCGGGAGAGGGCGCGGGGGAAGGAATGAGCAGTTCTTC.

This clonotype came up once. This chain connects TRBV7-8 to TRBJ2-1; 9 bases line up with TRBD2. The CDR3 contains 17 residues. With 7 bases clipped from V and 6 bases from J, the junction kept 16 bases outside the gene matches. Germline V gene lookup returns CDR1 SGHVS and CDR2 FQNEAQ. CDR3 DNA sequence: TGTGCCAGCACTACGCAAGCCGGGCTAGCGGGGTCCAATGAGCAGTTCTTC. The encoded protein is CASTTQAGLAGSNEQFF.

This clonotype was picked up one time. J is TRBJ2-6 and V is TRBV10-3; D unclear. From germline, CDR1 is ENHRY and CDR2 SYGVKD. V gave up 2 bases and J gave up 0 bases, with 5 bases separating them. The length of the CDR3 is 15 residues. In DNA, the CDR3 is TGTGCCATCAGTGAGGTAGTCTCTGGGGCCAACGTCCTGACTTTC. Translated: CAISEVVSGANVLTF.

J is TRBJ2-5 and V is TRBV7-2, with D possibly being TRBD2 (5 bases). CDR1 is SGHTA, CDR2 FQGNSA, per germline. V dropped 3 bases and J dropped 6 bases, with 11 bases sitting between them. CDR3 size: 13 residues. CDR3 loop: CASSFDPGKTQYF. The CDR3, as DNA: TGTGCCAGCAGCTTTGACCCGGGGAAGACCCAGTACTTC. The entire variable domain, with the rest obtained from reference TRBV7-2 and TRBJ2-5, is as follows: GAGVSQSPSNKVTEKGKDVELRCDPISGHTALYWYRQSLGQGLEFLIYFQGNSAPDKSGLPSDRFSAERTGGSVSTLTIQRTQQEDSAVYLCASSFDPGKTQYFGPGTRLLVL.

The rearrangement uses TRBV7-2 and TRBJ2-5; 8 bases fit TRBD2. CDR1 and CDR2 from the germline V gene are SGHTA and FQGNSA. The CDR3 loop spans 15 amino acids. Trimming removed 2 bases from V and 4 bases from J; junction bases left unmatched: 6. CDR3 amino acids: CASSLKGTSGETQYF. In DNA, the CDR3 is TGTGCCAGCAGCTTAAAAGGCACTAGCGGAGAGACCCAGTACTTC.

The rearrangement uses TRBV7-9 and TRBJ1-4; no clear D gene. Germline V lookup: CDR1 SEHNR, CDR2 FQNEAQ (reference sequence). V lost 1 base and J 7 bases, leaving 4 bases between the germline ends. The CDR3 is 12 residues long. CDR3 sequence (DNA): TGTGCCAGCAGCTTAGACCTTGAAAAACTGTTTTTT. Its translation is CASSLDLEKLFF. The full variable domain, with the rest looked up from reference TRBV7-9 and TRBJ1-4, is DTGVSQNPRHKITKRGQNVTFRCDPISEHNRLYWYRQTLGQGPEFLTYFQNEAQLEKSRLLSDRFSAERPKGSFSTLEIQRTEQGDSAMYLCASSLDLEKLFFGSGTQLSVL.

V usage is TRBV6-2 or TRBV6-3 and J usage is TRBJ1-1, with D unclear. V was cut by 1 base and J by 3 bases, with 0 bases left in between. This CDR3 is 11 amino acids long. The germline V gene has CDR1 MNHEY and CDR2 SVGEGT. The CDR3 protein is CASSYYTEAFF. The CDR3 nucleotides read TGTGCCAGCAGTTACTACACTGAAGCTTTCTTT.

Only one count was recorded for this clonotype. The V and J genes are TRBV7-2 and TRBJ2-3, with D possibly matching TRBD1 (5 bases). V lost 1 base to trimming and J lost 3 bases, with 14 bases between them. The CDR3 covers 16 residues. Per the germline V gene, CDR1 is SGHTA and CDR2 is FQGNSA. The DNA of the CDR3 is TGTGCCAGCAGCTTAGAGCAGGGATTGACTACAGATACGCAGTATTTT. Protein: CASSLEQGLTTDTQYF.

Notes on this clonotype: One end of the junction fails to match germline, which may point to a read error. The chain joins TRBV3-1 to TRBJ1-2; D is undetermined. CDR1 is LGHDT, CDR2 YNNKEL, per germline (reference sequence). The CDR3 totals 14 residues. CDR3 protein: CASSHRDPVDGYTF. DNA for the CDR3: TGTGCGAGCAGCCACCGCGATCCGGTGGATGGCTACACCTTC.

The rearrangement joins TRBV7-2 to TRBJ2-7; 7 bases are shared with TRBD1. The CDR3 has 12 amino acids. The ends lost 3 bases at V and 6 bases at J; junction bases unmatched: 2. Germline V gene data show CDR1 as SGHTA and CDR2 as FQGNSA. CDR3 in DNA: TGTGCCAGCAGCTTTAACAGGGGCGAGCAGTACTTC. The encoded protein is CASSFNRGEQYF.

The chain employs TRBV28 and TRBJ1-2; 8 nucleotides match TRBD1. Trimming cost V 3 bases and J 7 bases; bases outside gene matches: 7. The V gene's germline CDR1 is MDHEN and CDR2 SYDVKM. The CDR3 spans 14 residues. CDR3 amino acids: CASSLNRGGGGYTF. As DNA, the CDR3 is TGTGCCAGCAGTTTGAACAGGGGGGGAGGTGGCTACACCTTC.

The chain recombines TRBV3-1 with TRBJ2-5, with 11 positions matching TRBD2. The germline gives CDR1 LGHDT, CDR2 YNNKEL (reference sequence). The CDR3 is 17 residues long. V was pared by 1 base and J by 6 bases, with 10 bases of the junction left unmatched. CDR3 sequence (DNA): TGTGCCAGCAGCCAAGTTGGGTTAGCGGGAGGGCCGAAGACCCAGTACTTC. Amino acids: CASSQVGLAGGPKTQYF.

The chain is built from TRBV7-9 and TRBJ2-1; TRBD1 might be the D (5 bases). V lost 4 bases to trimming and J lost 7 bases, with 8 bases between them. Germline CDR1 reads SEHNR; CDR2 reads FQNEAQ (reference sequence). This CDR3 is 12 amino acids long. The CDR3 DNA reads TGTGCCAGCAGCTCGAAGGGGAATGAGCAGTTCTTC. It yields the protein CASSSKGNEQFF. The full variable domain, its missing parts supplied by reference TRBV7-9 and TRBJ2-1, is DTGVSQNPRHKITKRGQNVTFRCDPISEHNRLYWYRQTLGQGPEFLTYFQNEAQLEKSRLLSDRFSAERPKGSFSTLEIQRTEQGDSAMYLCASSSKGNEQFFGPGTRLTVL.

CDR3 in DNA: TGTGCCAGTAGTAAGGACAGGGGGAGGACTGAAGCTTTCTTT. Translating gives CASSKDRGRTEAFF. The gene calls are TRBV19 and TRBJ1-1; TRBD1 matches at 10 bases. Germline lookup yields CDR1 LNHDA and CDR2 SQIVND (reference sequence). The CDR3 spans 14 residues. After removal of 4 bases from V and 5 bases from J, the junction contained 4 bases not matched to a gene.

The gene calls are TRBV20-1 and TRBJ2-5; TRBD1 aligns across 7 bases. The V gene's germline CDR1 is DFQATT and CDR2 SNEGSKA (reference sequence). V lost 5 bases, J lost 0 bases, and 6 bases stayed unmatched. The CDR3 totals 14 residues. The CDR3 region is CSALRGQYQETQYF. CDR3 coding DNA: TGCAGTGCTCTCCGGGGACAGTACCAAGAGACCCAGTACTTC.

This clonotype was seen a single time. The V call is TRBV27, the J call TRBJ2-7; 7 bases map to TRBD1. This CDR3 comprises 15 residues. V shed 5 bases, J shed 4 bases, and the junction held 11 bases outside the gene matches. Per the germline V gene, CDR1 is MNHEY and CDR2 is SMNVEV (reference sequence). This CDR3 reads CASSGRDRHWYEQYF. The CDR3 DNA sequence: TGTGCCAGCAGTGGTCGGGACAGACATTGGTACGAGCAGTACTTC.

The V gene is TRBV3-1, the J gene TRBJ2-1; D not resolved. There are 15 residues in the CDR3. V lost 2 bases and J lost 7, with 15 bases in between. Germline V gene lookup returns CDR1 LGHDT and CDR2 YNNKEL (reference sequence). CDR3: CASSQRTANGNEQFF. DNA of the CDR3: TGTGCCAGCAGCCAAAGGACGGCGAACGGGAATGAGCAGTTCTTC.

V and J are TRBV20-1 and TRBJ2-5, with 7 bases fitting TRBD2. With V trimmed by 3 bases and J by 0 bases, 7 bases remained unmatched. Germline CDR1 DFQATT, CDR2 SNEGSKA (reference sequence). The CDR3 length is 15 residues. CDR3 sequence (DNA): TGCAGTGCTAGGTGGACTAGTGCCTACCAAGAGACCCAGTACTTC. Translating gives CSARWTSAYQETQYF.

The chain is built from TRBV3-1 and TRBJ2-1; perhaps TRBD2 as D (6 bases). The CDR3 totals 14 residues. Trimming cost V 4 bases and J 5 bases, with 12 bases left between them. Per germline, CDR1 LGHDT and CDR2 YNNKEL (reference sequence). This CDR3 is CASSLRGVHNEQFF. The CDR3 DNA follows: TGTGCCAGCAGCCTGCGCGGGGTTCACAATGAGCAGTTCTTC.

The gene calls are TRBV6-5 and TRBJ2-7; D uncertain. Germline CDR1 and CDR2: MNHEY and SVGAGI. This CDR3 has 12 residues. Trimming cost V 5 bases and J 4 bases, with 9 bases left between them. CDR3 amino acids: CASSAAAYEQYF. The CDR3 bases are TGTGCCAGCAGTGCGGCAGCTTACGAGCAGTACTTC.